One sample yielded the 21 T cell receptor beta chains listed below, sequenced in a study of blood T cell repertoires in COVID-19. Some clones are missing from TCRdb's copy, which holds only in-frame ones; the method was immunoSEQ multiplex PCR. This sample has 55,000 to 85,000 clones, with around 88% found just once. The sequenced material came from peripheral blood. These receptors were obtained from a human donor in a cohort sampled during active COVID-19.

The rearrangement uses TRBV29-1 and TRBJ2-5; D may be TRBD2 (6 bases). The CDR3 is 13 residues long. The V gene lost 2 bases and the J gene lost 5 bases, with 12 bases spanning the gap. Germline V gives CDR1 SQVTM, CDR2 ANQGSEA. The DNA for the CDR3 is TGCAGCGTTGAACTATTGGAGGGGGAGACCCAGTACTTC. It specifies CSVELLEGETQYF.

The rearrangement uses TRBV5-5 and TRBJ1-2, with TRBD1 matching over 7 bases. The germline V gene has CDR1 SGHKS and CDR2 YYEKEE (reference sequence). J was trimmed by 2 bases and V by 4 bases; bases with no gene match: 2. The CDR3 loop spans 13 amino acids. The CDR3 DNA follows: TGTGCCAGCAGCCAGGGACAGAACTATGGCTACACCTTC. This translates into CASSQGQNYGYTF.

The rearrangement links TRBV6-5 to TRBJ2-7; 9 bases map to TRBD1. Germline CDR1 MNHEY, CDR2 SVGAGI. Trimming removed 5 bases from V and 2 bases from J; junction bases left unmatched: 7. The CDR3 covers 15 residues. CDR3 DNA: TGTGCCAGCAGTACCGGGACAGGGATCCCCTACGAGCAGTACTTC. Translated, it gives CASSTGTGIPYEQYF.

The rearrangement joins TRBV4-1 to TRBJ1-5; 12 nucleotides line up with TRBD1. V lost 4 bases and J lost 6; bases outside the gene matches: 4. The length of the CDR3 is 15 residues. Germline CDR1 MGHRA, CDR2 YSYEKL. CDR3 region: CASSPGTGGRQPQHF. For the CDR3, the DNA is TGCGCCAGCAGCCCCGGGACAGGGGGCCGTCAGCCCCAGCATTTT.

The chain carries TRBV5-4 and TRBJ2-5, with D possibly matching TRBD2 (7 bases). Per germline, CDR1 SGHNT and CDR2 YYREEE (reference sequence). CDR3 length: 14 amino acids. The ends were cut back, 3 bases at V and 4 bases at J, with 13 bases in the middle. CDR3: CASSSARGAETQYF. The CDR3 DNA reads as TGTGCCAGCAGCTCAGCCCGGGGGGCAGAGACCCAGTACTTC.

This clone was counted only a few times. This sequence joins TRBV25-1 and TRBJ2-1; 9 nucleotides align to TRBD2. Per the germline V gene, CDR1 is MGHDK and CDR2 is SYGVNS. CDR3 length: 16 residues. Trimming cost V 4 bases and J 0 bases; bases outside gene matches: 4. The CDR3 bases are TGTGCCAGCAGTGGCCCTAGCGGGGACTCCTACAATGAGCAGTTCTTC. Translated, it gives CASSGPSGDSYNEQFF.

The gene calls are TRBV5-6 and TRBJ2-1; D is undetermined. The CDR3 is 14 residues long. The V gene lost 0 bases and the J gene lost 5 bases, with 9 bases spanning the gap. Germline V gene lookup returns CDR1 SGHDT and CDR2 YYEEEE. CDR3 residues: CASSLGRTHNEQFF. For the CDR3, the DNA is TGTGCCAGCAGCTTGGGTCGTACTCACAATGAGCAGTTCTTC.

This chain connects TRBV2 to TRBJ2-2; 12 bases align to TRBD1. The CDR3 runs 15 residues. Germline V CDR1 and CDR2: SNHLY, FYNNEI. The ends lost 7 bases at V and 5 bases at J; junction bases unmatched: 5. CDR3 region: CASTRDRGRTGELFF. In DNA, the CDR3 is TGTGCCAGCACCAGGGACAGGGGGCGAACCGGGGAGCTGTTTTTT.

V and J are TRBV4-3 and TRBJ2-3; possible D gene TRBD2, 6 bases. Trimming shortened V by 5 bases and J by 3 bases, and 15 bases separated the two germline ends. There are 15 residues in the CDR3. Germline values: CDR1 LGHNA, CDR2 YSLEER. CDR3 sequence reads: CASSGNRGSTDTQYF. The CDR3 nucleotides are TGCGCCAGCAGCGGGAACCGGGGGTCGACAGATACGCAGTATTTT.

The chain links TRBV5-5 to TRBJ1-5; 7 bases are shared with TRBD1. CDR1 and CDR2 (germline): SGHKS, YYEKEE (reference sequence). The V and J ends lost 4 bases and 5 bases, in that order; junction bases with no gene match: 9. This CDR3 contains 15 residues. The CDR3 loop is CASSNSGDSYQPQHF. The DNA for the CDR3 is TGTGCCAGCAGCAACTCGGGGGACAGCTATCAGCCCCAGCATTTT.

The chain combines TRBV7-8 with TRBJ2-7, with TRBD2 matching 7 bases. CDR3 size: 15 residues. Germline CDR1 and CDR2: SGHVS and FQNEAQ. Germline trimming cut 5 bases from V and 0 bases from J; bases unmatched to any gene: 7. In DNA, the CDR3 is TGTGCCAGCAGCACTACGGGGGGAAGCTCCTACGAGCAGTACTTC. Its protein is CASSTTGGSSYEQYF.

The rearrangement joins TRBV6-5 to TRBJ1-1, with D hard to call. CDR1 is MNHEY and CDR2 is SVGAGI in the germline V gene. The CDR3 runs to 13 residues. The ends were cut back, 7 bases at V and 1 base at J, with 10 bases in the middle. In DNA form, the CDR3 reads TGTGCCAGCAATGCCCGAGAGAACACTGAAGCTTTCTTT. As protein: CASNARENTEAFF.

The V gene is TRBV27, the J gene TRBJ2-7; no clear D. Germline V gene lookup returns CDR1 MNHEY and CDR2 SMNVEV (reference sequence). This CDR3 has 11 residues. Trimming took 6 bases from V and 1 from J, leaving 4 bases between them. The CDR3, as DNA: TGTGCCAGCAGCACATCCTACGAGCAGTACTTC. As protein: CASSTSYEQYF.

The V gene is TRBV7-8, the J gene TRBJ2-7; perhaps TRBD2 as D (5 bases). CDR3 size: 12 residues. The germline gives CDR1 SGHVS, CDR2 FQNEAQ. V lost 6 bases to trimming and J lost 8 bases, with 14 bases between them. The CDR3 DNA sequence: TGTGCCAGCAGTTCTGATACGGGAAAGCAGTACTTC. Amino acid sequence: CASSSDTGKQYF.

The chain uses TRBV3-1 (or the pseudogene TRBV3-2) and TRBJ1-1, with D tentatively TRBD1 (5 bases). Trimming removed 2 bases at V and 9 bases at J, with 19 bases between. CDR1 and CDR2 from the germline V gene are LGHDT and YNNKEL (reference sequence). The CDR3 spans 15 residues. The CDR3 nucleotides read TGTGCCAGCAGCCAATATATGAGGCAGGGCGAAAAAGCTTTCTTT. Translated: CASSQYMRQGEKAFF.

The chain couples TRBV19 to TRBJ2-5, with 11 bases lining up with TRBD2. Germline trimming cut 2 bases from V and 3 bases from J; bases unmatched to any gene: 8. Germline CDR1 LNHDA, CDR2 SQIVND (reference sequence). The CDR3 spans 17 residues. In DNA form, the CDR3 reads TGTGCCAGTAGTATATCAGGTCGACTAGCGGGGAAAGAGACCCAGTACTTC. Protein product: CASSISGRLAGKETQYF.

J is TRBJ2-7 and V is TRBV18; TRBD1 agrees at 10 bases. Germline lookup yields CDR1 KGHSH and CDR2 LQKENI. Trimming at V came to 6 bases and at J to 2 bases, leaving 7 bases not matched to a gene. The CDR3 has 15 residues. DNA of the CDR3: TGTGCCAGCTCGCCCCTCGGGACAGGGGCCTACGAGCAGTACTTC. Translation gives CASSPLGTGAYEQYF.

The V call is TRBV6-5, the J call TRBJ2-6; 8 bases are a match to TRBD2. This CDR3 has 16 residues. J was trimmed by 1 base and V by 4 bases; bases with no gene match: 3. Germline loops: CDR1 MNHEY, CDR2 SVGAGI. The CDR3 protein is CASSSGGESGANVLTF. CDR3 coding DNA: TGTGCCAGCAGTTCCGGGGGGGAATCTGGGGCCAACGTCCTGACTTTC.

The genes are TRBV5-1 and TRBJ1-1, with D hard to call. V was clipped by 3 bases and J by 2 bases, with 11 bases between them. The length of the CDR3 is 14 residues. The germline CDR1 and CDR2 sequences are SGHRS and YFSETQ. The CDR3, as DNA: TGCGCCAGCAGCTCCTATACAGCCAACACTGAAGCTTTCTTT. Amino acid sequence: CASSSYTANTEAFF.

This clone has only one observation. The V and J genes are TRBV2 and TRBJ2-1; 11 bases are shared with TRBD2. Germline CDR1 SNHLY, CDR2 FYNNEI. Germline trimming cut 8 bases from V and 0 bases from J; bases unmatched to any gene: 3. The CDR3 is 15 amino acids. The CDR3 sequence is CASGSGGASYNEQFF. CDR3 nucleotide sequence: TGTGCCAGCGGTAGCGGGGGGGCCTCCTACAATGAGCAGTTCTTC.

Here the CDR3 DNA reads TGTGCCAGCAGACAAGACAGGGAGCAGTACTTC. As protein: CASRQDREQYF. V usage is TRBV6-5 and J usage is TRBJ2-7, with D perhaps TRBD1 (6 bases). This CDR3 is 11 amino acids long. V dropped 6 bases and J dropped 7 bases, with 10 bases sitting between them. The germline V gene has CDR1 MNHEY and CDR2 SVGAGI.